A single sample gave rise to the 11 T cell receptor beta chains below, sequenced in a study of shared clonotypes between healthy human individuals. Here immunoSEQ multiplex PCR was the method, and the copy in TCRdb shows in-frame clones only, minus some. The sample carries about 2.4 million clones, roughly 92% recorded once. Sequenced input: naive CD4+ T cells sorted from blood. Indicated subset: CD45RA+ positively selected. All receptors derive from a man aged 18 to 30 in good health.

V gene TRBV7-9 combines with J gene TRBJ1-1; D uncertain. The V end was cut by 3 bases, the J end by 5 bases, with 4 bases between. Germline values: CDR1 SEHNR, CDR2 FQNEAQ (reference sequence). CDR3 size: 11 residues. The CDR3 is CASSFITEAFF. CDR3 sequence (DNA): TGTGCCAGCAGCTTTATAACTGAAGCTTTCTTT.

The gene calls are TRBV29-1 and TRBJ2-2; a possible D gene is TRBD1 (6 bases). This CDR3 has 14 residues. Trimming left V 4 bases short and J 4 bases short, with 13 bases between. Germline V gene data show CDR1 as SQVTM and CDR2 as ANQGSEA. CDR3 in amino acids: CSVVWGRGTGELFF. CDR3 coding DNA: TGCAGCGTTGTATGGGGGCGAGGCACCGGGGAGCTGTTTTTT.

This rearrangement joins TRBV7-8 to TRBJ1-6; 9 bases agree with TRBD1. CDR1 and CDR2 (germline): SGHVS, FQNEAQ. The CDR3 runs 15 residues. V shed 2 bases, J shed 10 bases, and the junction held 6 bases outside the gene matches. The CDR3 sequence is CASSLQTGQGSPLHF. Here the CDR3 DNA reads TGTGCCAGCAGCTTACAGACGGGACAGGGATCACCCCTCCACTTT.

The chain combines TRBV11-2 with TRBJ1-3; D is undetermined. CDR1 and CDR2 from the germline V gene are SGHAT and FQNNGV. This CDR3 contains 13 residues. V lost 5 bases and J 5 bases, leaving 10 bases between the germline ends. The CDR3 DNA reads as TGTGCCAGCAGCCCCCTAAGAAGAAACACCATATATTTT. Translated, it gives CASSPLRRNTIYF.

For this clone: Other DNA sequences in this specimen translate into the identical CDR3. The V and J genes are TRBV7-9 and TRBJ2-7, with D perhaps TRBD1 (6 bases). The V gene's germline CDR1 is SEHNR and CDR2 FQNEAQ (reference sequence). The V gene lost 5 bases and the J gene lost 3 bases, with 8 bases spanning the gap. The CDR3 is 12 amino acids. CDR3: CASSRTDYEQYF. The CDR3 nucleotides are TGTGCCAGCAGCCGGACAGACTACGAGCAGTACTTC.

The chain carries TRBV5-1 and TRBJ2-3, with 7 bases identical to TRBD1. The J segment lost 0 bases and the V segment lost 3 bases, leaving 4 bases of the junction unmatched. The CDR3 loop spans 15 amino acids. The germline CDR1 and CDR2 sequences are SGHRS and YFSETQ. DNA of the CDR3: TGCGCCAGCAGCTCATCGGGACAGAGCACAGATACGCAGTATTTT. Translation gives CASSSSGQSTDTQYF.

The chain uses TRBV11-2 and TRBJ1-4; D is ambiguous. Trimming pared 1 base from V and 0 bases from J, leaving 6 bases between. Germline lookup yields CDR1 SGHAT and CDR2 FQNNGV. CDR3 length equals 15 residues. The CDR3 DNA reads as TGTGCCAGCAGCTTAGGGACGGCAACTAATGAAAAACTGTTTTTT. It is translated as CASSLGTATNEKLFF.

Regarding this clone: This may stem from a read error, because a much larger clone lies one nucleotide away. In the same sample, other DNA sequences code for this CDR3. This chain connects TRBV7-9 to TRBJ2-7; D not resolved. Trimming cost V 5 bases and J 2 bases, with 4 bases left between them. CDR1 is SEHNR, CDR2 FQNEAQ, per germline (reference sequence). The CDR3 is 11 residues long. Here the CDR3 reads CASSPAYEQYF. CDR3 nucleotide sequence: TGTGCCAGCAGCCCGGCCTACGAGCAGTACTTC.

This chain's CDR3 is CASRILLGATGPSSYNEQFF. In DNA, the CDR3 is TGTGCCAGCAGAATTCTCCTTGGGGCCACGGGACCGAGCTCCTACAATGAGCAGTTCTTC. V usage is TRBV27 and J usage is TRBJ2-1; D is tentatively TRBD1 or TRBD2 (5 bases each). Germline V gene data show CDR1 as MNHEY and CDR2 as SMNVEV (reference sequence). V was clipped by 6 bases and J by 0 bases, with 27 bases between them. The CDR3 loop spans 20 amino acids.

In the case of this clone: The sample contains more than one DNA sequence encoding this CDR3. The CDR3 sequence is CASSQETSGVAKNIQYF. DNA for the CDR3: TGCGCCAGCAGCCAAGAGACTAGCGGGGTAGCCAAAAACATTCAGTACTTC. The V gene is TRBV4-3, the J gene TRBJ2-4; 11 nucleotides line up with TRBD2. The CDR3 is made up of 17 amino acids. Germline V gene sequence: CDR1 LGHNA, CDR2 YSLEER. J was trimmed by 0 bases and V by 0 bases; bases with no gene match: 1.

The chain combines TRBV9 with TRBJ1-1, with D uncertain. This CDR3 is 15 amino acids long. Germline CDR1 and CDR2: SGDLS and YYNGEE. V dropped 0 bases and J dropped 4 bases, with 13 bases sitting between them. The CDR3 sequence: CASSVDRNEGTEAFF. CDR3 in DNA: TGTGCCAGCAGCGTAGACAGAAACGAAGGCACTGAAGCTTTCTTT.